These 31 T cell receptor beta chains originate from one sample sequenced in a study of shared clonotypes between healthy human individuals. The protocol was immunoSEQ multiplex PCR, while the TCRdb copy is restricted to in-frame clones and leaves out a portion. The data hold around 1,000,000 clones, with 77% observed a single time. Sequenced input: memory CD4+ T cells from PBMCs. Described subset: CD45RA-negative fraction. The receptors derive from a man aged 18-30 years in good health. Some clones in this sample may be carry-over from other donors' samples.

The chain has TRBV2 and TRBJ2-7; 9 bases are a match to TRBD2. V was clipped by 3 bases and J by 3 bases; unmatched bases: 18. CDR3 length: 19 residues. CDR1 is SNHLY and CDR2 is FYNNEI in the germline V gene. The CDR3 is CASSETTGSVAGVSYEQYF. For the CDR3, the DNA is TGTGCCAGCAGTGAGACGACAGGGTCGGTAGCGGGAGTAAGCTACGAGCAGTACTTC.

The J gene is TRBJ1-3, the V gene TRBV28, with D unresolved. This CDR3 contains 15 residues. The V gene lost 3 bases and the J gene lost 0 bases, with 9 bases spanning the gap. The germline V gene has CDR1 MDHEN and CDR2 SYDVKM. CDR3 coding DNA: TGTGCCAGCAGTTTCGCTCTTTACTCTGGAAACACCATATATTTT. It is translated as CASSFALYSGNTIYF.

This clone was seen only a few times. This chain connects TRBV5-1 to TRBJ2-7; 8 nucleotides line up with TRBD1. The germline gives CDR1 SGHRS, CDR2 YFSETQ. The V and J ends lost 4 bases and 8 bases, in that order; junction bases with no gene match: 8. The CDR3 has 13 amino acids. The CDR3 reads CASSQKDRDKQYF. In DNA form, the CDR3 reads TGCGCCAGCAGCCAGAAGGACAGGGATAAGCAGTACTTC.

A word on this clone: Other DNA variants within this sample encode the same CDR3. The CDR3 DNA follows: TGCGCCAGCAGCTTCTCCTACGAGCAGTACTTC. Translating it yields CASSFSYEQYF. The rearrangement joins TRBV5-1 to TRBJ2-7; no definite D call. CDR3 size: 11 residues. Deletions cut 2 bases from V and 0 bases from J, with 0 bases between. In germline, CDR1 is SGHRS, CDR2 YFSETQ.

This clone appeared a few times. The chain has TRBV2 and TRBJ2-6, with D possibly being TRBD1 (5 bases). The V end lost 6 bases, the J end lost 1 base, and 13 bases lay between the germline ends. In germline, CDR1 is SNHLY, CDR2 FYNNEI. The CDR3 is 16 amino acids. CDR3 region: CASRAGQASGANVLTF. CDR3 sequence (DNA): TGTGCCAGCAGGGCAGGGCAAGCTTCTGGGGCCAACGTCCTGACTTTC.

The rearrangement uses TRBV28 and TRBJ2-3; D possibly corresponds to TRBD1 (5 bases). V was shortened by 5 bases and J by 5 bases, with 8 bases between the two germline ends. This CDR3 is built from 12 residues. Per germline, CDR1 MDHEN and CDR2 SYDVKM. This CDR3 is CASSIQEDTQYF. The CDR3 region has the DNA TGTGCCAGCAGTATACAGGAAGATACGCAGTATTTT.

This chain joins TRBV9 and TRBJ2-2; 9 bases match TRBD2. CDR1 and CDR2 (germline): SGDLS, YYNGEE. The CDR3 contains 15 residues. Unmatched junction bases numbered 5, after V lost 5 bases and J lost 3 bases. Here the CDR3 DNA reads TGTGCCAGCAGTGGTAGCGGGAGTTACACCGGGGAGCTGTTTTTT. Protein sequence: CASSGSGSYTGELFF.

The table lists this clone with many counts. The V call is TRBV5-1, the J call TRBJ2-1, with 11 bases aligning to TRBD2. J was trimmed by 5 bases and V by 7 bases; bases with no gene match: 5. This CDR3 has 14 residues. The V gene's germline CDR1 is SGHRS and CDR2 YFSETQ. The CDR3 coding sequence is TGCGCCAGCGGGCCGGGACTAGCGGACAATGAGCAGTTCTTC. Translation gives CASGPGLADNEQFF.

The chain carries TRBV30 and TRBJ1-4, with D hard to call. The germline V gene has CDR1 GTSNPN and CDR2 SVGIG (reference sequence). V lost 1 base to trimming and J lost 8 bases, with 5 bases between them. The CDR3 is 11 amino acids. CDR3 residues: CAWSGREKLFF. DNA for the CDR3: TGTGCCTGGAGTGGCAGGGAAAAACTGTTTTTT.

Of note for this clone: The same CDR3 can be traced to other DNA sequences in this sample. The chain uses TRBV5-1 and TRBJ2-1; TRBD1 might be the D (6 bases). In germline, CDR1 is SGHRS, CDR2 YFSETQ. The CDR3 totals 15 residues. V lost 0 bases, J lost 3 bases, and 10 bases lay in between. The CDR3 spells CASSLEGGSYNEQFF. The CDR3 DNA follows: TGCGCCAGCAGCTTGGAAGGGGGAAGCTACAATGAGCAGTTCTTC.

Here the CDR3 reads CASSLTGLNTEAFF. The DNA for the CDR3 is TGTGCCAGCAGCCTCACAGGTTTGAACACTGAAGCTTTCTTT. The chain carries TRBV6-1 and TRBJ1-1; possible D gene TRBD1, 5 bases. The V end was cut by 6 bases, the J end by 0 bases, with 11 bases between. Germline V gene sequence: CDR1 MNHNS, CDR2 SASEGT. The CDR3 is 14 residues long.

This CDR3 is CASSLRYTSYGYTF. The DNA for the CDR3 is TGTGCCAGCAGCTTGAGGTACACCAGCTATGGCTACACCTTC. The V gene is TRBV5-4, the J gene TRBJ1-2, with unresolved D. Germline CDR1 SGHNT, CDR2 YYREEE (reference sequence). The CDR3 is 14 residues long. The germline V and J ends were trimmed by 1 base and 4 bases, with 11 bases remaining between them.

The chain joins TRBV19 to TRBJ2-2; TRBD2 matches 7 bases. The V and J ends lost 3 bases and 5 bases, in that order; junction bases with no gene match: 3. Germline lookup yields CDR1 LNHDA and CDR2 SQIVND (reference sequence). The CDR3 extends over 14 amino acids. The CDR3 nucleotides read TGTGCCAGTAGTATTTCGGGAGGAACCGGGGAGCTGTTTTTT. Protein: CASSISGGTGELFF.

Worth noting for this clone: The same CDR3 can be traced to other DNA sequences in this sample. V usage is TRBV5-6 and J usage is TRBJ2-2, with 8 positions matching TRBD2. V shed 0 bases and J 5 bases; nucleotides not matched to a gene: 6. CDR1 is SGHDT, CDR2 YYEEEE, per germline. The CDR3 runs 16 residues. The DNA for the CDR3 is TGTGCCAGCAGCTTGGCCGCCGCGGGAGGAACCGGGGAGCTGTTTTTT. Residues: CASSLAAAGGTGELFF. Complete variable domain (other parts from reference TRBV5-6 and TRBJ2-2): DAGVTQSPTHLIKTRGQQVTLRCSPKSGHDTVSWYQQALGQGPQFIFQYYEEEERQRGNFPDRFSGHQFPNYSSELNVNALLLGDSALYLCASSLAAAGGTGELFFGEGSRLTVL.

This rearrangement joins TRBV18 to TRBJ1-4; the D is unclear. The CDR3 is 14 residues long. Germline-derived CDR1 and CDR2 are KGHSH and LQKENI. V lost 3 bases and J lost 4, with 9 bases in between. CDR3 nucleotides: TGTGCCAGCTCACCCAGTGGGAGTAATGAAAAACTGTTTTTT. This sequence encodes CASSPSGSNEKLFF.

V is TRBV11-2 and J is TRBJ2-6; tentatively, D is TRBD1 (5 bases). The length of the CDR3 is 18 residues. Trimming left V 3 bases short and J 2 bases short, with 17 bases between. CDR1 is SGHAT, CDR2 FQNNGV, per germline. The CDR3 coding sequence is TGTGCCAGCAGCTTTTTCCCGGAGAAGGGGCCTGGGGCCAACGTCCTGACTTTC. Translated: CASSFFPEKGPGANVLTF.

V and J are TRBV29-1 and TRBJ2-3, with a possible D match to TRBD2 (6 bases). CDR3 size: 10 residues. Germline CDR1 is SQVTM and CDR2 is ANQGSEA. V gave up 7 bases and J gave up 6 bases, with 8 bases separating them. The CDR3 sequence is CSGGVDTQYF. As DNA, the CDR3 is TGCAGCGGGGGGGTGGATACGCAGTATTTT.

The rearrangement uses TRBV7-2 and TRBJ2-1; no clear D. V was shortened by 2 bases and J by 8 bases, with 7 bases between the two germline ends. The CDR3 covers 12 residues. Germline V CDR1 and CDR2: SGHTA, FQGNSA. The CDR3: CASSLTTYEQFF. CDR3 DNA: TGTGCCAGCAGCTTAACTACGTATGAGCAGTTCTTC.

This clone was recorded once. The chain combines TRBV7-2 with TRBJ2-2, with 8 bases matching TRBD2. CDR1 is SGHTA, CDR2 FQGNSA, per germline. CDR3 length: 13 residues. The J segment lost 6 bases and the V segment lost 7 bases, leaving 4 bases of the junction unmatched. The CDR3 loop is CASKGLGPGELFF. DNA for the CDR3: TGTGCCAGCAAGGGACTAGGTCCCGGGGAGCTGTTTTTT. Combining the CDR3 with reference TRBV7-2 and TRBJ2-2 gives the whole variable domain GAGVSQSPSNKVTEKGKDVELRCDPISGHTALYWYRQSLGQGLEFLIYFQGNSAPDKSGLPSDRFSAERTGGSVSTLTIQRTQQEDSAVYLCASKGLGPGELFFGEGSRLTVL.

The chain joins TRBV6-1 to TRBJ1-3; D is perhaps TRBD1 (5 bases). V was cut by 8 bases and J by 4 bases, with 15 bases left in between. This CDR3 contains 14 residues. CDR1 and CDR2 from the germline V gene are MNHNS and SASEGT. CDR3 protein: CASLADRYGNTIYF. CDR3 nucleotides: TGTGCCAGCCTAGCCGACAGATACGGAAACACCATATATTTT.

The genes are TRBV25-1 and TRBJ1-4; a possible D gene is TRBD1 (5 bases). The germline V gene encodes CDR1 MGHDK and CDR2 SYGVNS. The CDR3 loop spans 15 amino acids. V was shortened by 2 bases and J by 4 bases, with 11 bases between the two germline ends. Here the CDR3 DNA reads TGTGCCAGCAGTGAAAACACAGGAATTAATGAAAAACTGTTTTTT. Residues: CASSENTGINEKLFF.

This clone was picked up many times. The CDR3 protein is CAWSAGVGTSSANEQFF. CDR3 nucleotide sequence: TGTGCCTGGAGTGCAGGGGTCGGGACTAGCTCCGCAAATGAGCAGTTCTTC. This chain links TRBV30 with TRBJ2-1, with 9 bases identical to TRBD2. J lost 7 bases, V lost 1 base, and 14 bases had no gene match. Germline-derived CDR1 and CDR2 are GTSNPN and SVGIG (reference sequence). The CDR3 runs to 17 residues.

A word on this clone: In the same sample, other DNA sequences code for this CDR3. CDR3 bases: TGTGCCAGCAGCCCACAGGGGGCTGGGGCCAACGTCCTGACTTTC. Protein: CASSPQGAGANVLTF. This chain connects TRBV7-3 to TRBJ2-6, with 8 bases lining up with TRBD1. Trimming cost V 5 bases and J 2 bases; bases outside gene matches: 2. Germline loops: CDR1 SGHTA, CDR2 FQGTGA. The CDR3 sequence is 15 residues long.

This clone was seen ten or more times. This chain links TRBV28 with TRBJ1-1; weak D call: TRBD1 (6 bases). Trimming stripped 3 bases from V and 4 bases from J, with 15 bases between. This CDR3 has 15 amino acids. Germline V CDR1 and CDR2: MDHEN, SYDVKM. CDR3 DNA: TGTGCCAGCAGTTTGGGGGGCGCGAAGTCCACTGAAGCTTTCTTT. Translation gives CASSLGGAKSTEAFF.

The CDR3 DNA sequence: TGTGCCAGCAGCGTCCGGTCCGGGACAATATATGGCTACACCTTC. Protein product: CASSVRSGTIYGYTF. The genes are TRBV9 and TRBJ1-2, with D tentatively TRBD1 (6 bases). V lost 2 bases to trimming and J lost 5 bases, with 16 bases between them. The CDR3 has 15 residues. Germline loops: CDR1 SGDLS, CDR2 YYNGEE.

Only a few counts were recorded for this clone. The CDR3 DNA follows: TGTGCCAGCAGCTTAGGAGCTAGCGGGGTGACGAACACCGGGGAGCTGTTTTTT. Its translation: CASSLGASGVTNTGELFF. V usage is TRBV11-3 and J usage is TRBJ2-2; 9 nucleotides line up with TRBD2. V shed 1 base, J shed 0 bases, and the junction held 6 bases outside the gene matches. Germline V gene data show CDR1 as SGHNT and CDR2 as YENEEA. The CDR3 length is 18 residues.

V gene TRBV30 combines with J gene TRBJ1-2; D gene unclear. The CDR3 is 13 amino acids. V dropped 4 bases and J dropped 8 bases, with 17 bases sitting between them. Looked up from germline, CDR1 is GTSNPN and CDR2 is SVGIG (reference sequence). The CDR3 nucleotides are TGTGCCTGGACCCCAAGAGCCAGACGCGGCTACACCTTC. Protein sequence: CAWTPRARRGYTF.

The chain joins TRBV11-1 to TRBJ2-7; D is unresolved. The V gene lost 2 bases and the J gene lost 5 bases, with 7 bases spanning the gap. The CDR3 has 12 residues. The germline CDR1 and CDR2 sequences are SGHAT and FQDESV (reference sequence). The CDR3 region has the DNA TGTGCCAGCAGCTTAAAAGGAAACGAGCAGTACTTC. Translated, it gives CASSLKGNEQYF.

The chain carries TRBV7-2 and TRBJ2-4, with 8 bases fitting TRBD2. The CDR3 extends over 14 amino acids. V lost 2 bases to trimming and J lost 10 bases; unmatched junction nucleotides: 7. CDR1 and CDR2 from the germline V gene are SGHTA and FQGNSA. The DNA for the CDR3 is TGTGCCAGCAGCTTATTGCGGGAGCGGGGGATTCAGTACTTC. Translating it yields CASSLLRERGIQYF.

The rearrangement joins TRBV5-3 to TRBJ1-5; 8 bases agree with TRBD1. TRBV5-3 falls under the ORF class, with uncertain function. The CDR3 runs 17 residues. The ends lost 8 bases at V and 4 bases at J; junction bases unmatched: 17. CDR3 amino acids: CARLACSGGLRNQPQHF. The DNA for the CDR3 is TGTGCCAGGTTAGCATGTTCAGGGGGCCTGCGGAATCAGCCCCAGCATTTT.

The V gene is TRBV11-3, the J gene TRBJ2-1, with D possibly TRBD1 on 6 matching bases. With 5 bases removed from V and 0 bases from J, the gap between germline ends came to 11 bases. CDR1 and CDR2 (germline): SGHNT, YENEEA. The CDR3 is 15 residues long. In DNA, the CDR3 is TGTGCCAGCAGCCGCGGACAGAGCTCCTACAATGAGCAGTTCTTC. Protein product: CASSRGQSSYNEQFF.